The T cell receptor (beta chain) under discussion was sequenced for a study of OX40 agonist ivuxolimab in advanced cancers. Study-wide background: Eligibility rules accepted prior anti-PD-1, anti-PD-L1 or anti-CTLA-4 therapy, and over 35% had some.

Study observations and caveats: Certain nonresponders additionally had low normalized T-cell clonal expansion. Researchers report that CD8+ T cells had, on average, more expanded clones than CD4+.

Produced via immunoSEQ multiplex PCR; TCRdb's table is partial and in-frame only. The sample shows tens of thousands of clones, about four fifths of them seen only once. This CDR3 is built from 14 residues. Germline V lookup: CDR1 MNHEY, CDR2 SVGAGI. V shed 2 bases and J shed 1 base, with 8 bases lying between them. Any history of autoimmune disease or systemic immunosuppression disqualified patients. To note about this clone: Its antigen is currently unknown.

This TCR was recovered from an adult with an advanced solid tumor such as melanoma, head and neck, liver or kidney cancer. The chain links TRBV6-5 to TRBJ1-1, with D possibly matching TRBD1 (5 bases). Sequenced material: CD4+ or CD8+ T cells sorted from blood, taken in a trial of the OX40 agonist ivuxolimab. The CDR3 DNA follows: TGTGCCAGCAGTTACAAGGGGCAGAACACTGAAGCTTTCTTT. It translates to CASSYKGQNTEAFF.